This T cell receptor beta chain was sequenced during a study of beta chain features in type 1 diabetes. Points from the study as a whole: Type 1 diabetes patients had moderately but significantly shorter TCRB CDR3s in all four CD4+ subsets.

By way of CD45RO/CCR7/CD25/CD127/CD95/CD27, the CD4+ regulatory, stem cell-like memory, central memory and naive cells were sorted. Every bit of the isolated RNA underwent reverse transcription, so sequencing read expressed TCRB transcripts. Produced via immunoSEQ multiplex PCR; TCRdb's table is partial and in-frame only. The data contain about 340,000 clones, approximately 13% of them singletons. This clone was seen more than once but under ten times. Its antigen is unidentified. The germline V gene has CDR1 LGHNA and CDR2 YSLEER. The CDR3 contains 20 residues. Trimming took 0 bases from V and 0 from J, leaving 21 bases between them.

The genes are TRBV4-3 and TRBJ2-4; D possibly corresponds to TRBD1 (5 bases). The sequencing sample was made of naive CD4+ T cells from blood. The TCR comes from a woman aged 18-35 years with type 1 diabetes. CDR3 DNA sequence: TGCGCCAGCAGCCAAGATCTTAGGGGTGAAGGCGGCCTAGCCAAAAACATTCAGTACTTC. Amino acid sequence: CASSQDLRGEGGLAKNIQYF.